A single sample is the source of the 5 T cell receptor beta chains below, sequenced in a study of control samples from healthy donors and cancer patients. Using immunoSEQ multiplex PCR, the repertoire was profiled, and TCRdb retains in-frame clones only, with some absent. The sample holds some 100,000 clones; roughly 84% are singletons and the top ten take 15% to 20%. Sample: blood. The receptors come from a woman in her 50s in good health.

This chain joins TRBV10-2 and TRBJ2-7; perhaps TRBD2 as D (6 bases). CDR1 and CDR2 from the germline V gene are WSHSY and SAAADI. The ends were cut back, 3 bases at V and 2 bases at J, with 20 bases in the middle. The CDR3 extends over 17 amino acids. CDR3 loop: CASSDLLGGFKAYEQYF. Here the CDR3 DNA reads TGCGCCAGCAGTGATCTACTTGGGGGGTTTAAGGCCTACGAGCAGTACTTC.

The CDR3 DNA sequence: TGCGCCAGCAGCTTGTTAGGGGGCCAGGGTGGCAGAGGAAGCACAGATACGCAGTATTTT. It specifies CASSLLGGQGGRGSTDTQYF. The rearrangement links TRBV5-1 to TRBJ2-3; 7 bases align to TRBD1. The CDR3 sequence is 20 residues long. CDR1 is SGHRS, CDR2 YFSETQ, per germline. V trimming: 1 base; J trimming: 0 bases; junction bases outside the gene matches: 17. The full variable domain, rest sourced from reference TRBV5-1 and TRBJ2-3, is KAGVTQTPRYLIKTRGQQVTLSCSPISGHRSVSWYQQTPGQGLQFLFEYFSETQRNKGNFPGRFSGRQFSNSRSEMNVSTLELGDSALYLCASSLLGGQGGRGSTDTQYFGPGTRLTVL.

The CDR3 DNA is TGTGCCAGCAGTGCCGGGGGGGCCACAGATACGCAGTATTTT. This codes for CASSAGGATDTQYF. The rearrangement links TRBV2 to TRBJ2-3, with 8 bases matching TRBD2. This CDR3 region has 14 residues. Trimming cost V 4 bases and J 2 bases; bases outside gene matches: 2. Germline V gene data show CDR1 as SNHLY and CDR2 as FYNNEI.

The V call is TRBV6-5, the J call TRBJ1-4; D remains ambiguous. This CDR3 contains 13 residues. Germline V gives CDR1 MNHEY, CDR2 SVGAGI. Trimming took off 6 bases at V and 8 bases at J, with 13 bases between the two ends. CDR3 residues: CASRSGGGEKLFF. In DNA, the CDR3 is TGTGCCAGCAGGTCCGGTGGCGGGGAAAAACTGTTTTTT.

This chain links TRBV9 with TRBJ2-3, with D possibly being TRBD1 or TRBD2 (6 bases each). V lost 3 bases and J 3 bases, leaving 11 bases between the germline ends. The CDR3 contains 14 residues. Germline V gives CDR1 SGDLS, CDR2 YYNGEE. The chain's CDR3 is CASSGGAGTDTQYF. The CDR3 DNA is TGTGCCAGCAGCGGGGGGGCGGGGACAGATACGCAGTATTTT.